Below are 26 T cell receptor beta chains sequenced from a single sample in a study of blood T cell repertoires in COVID-19. Repertoires were generated with immunoSEQ multiplex PCR, while TCRdb's copy carries only in-frame clones and drops some. The table has some 140,000 clones, approximately 84% seen once. Sequencing was done on a sample of peripheral blood. The receptors shown here come from a woman aged 80 or over with acute or convalescent COVID-19.

The rearrangement uses TRBV5-1 and TRBJ2-3; perhaps TRBD1 as D (6 bases). This CDR3 is built from 17 residues. Germline CDR1 and CDR2: SGHRS and YFSETQ. The germline V and J ends were trimmed by 3 bases and 3 bases, with 20 bases remaining between them. The CDR3 protein is CASSSDRDRPGTDTQYF. The CDR3 DNA reads as TGCGCCAGCAGCTCCGACAGAGACAGGCCCGGGACAGATACGCAGTATTTT.

A single count supports this clone. V is TRBV18 and J is TRBJ1-2; 10 bases are a match to TRBD1. After removal of 6 bases from V and 6 bases from J, the junction contained 10 bases not matched to a gene. Germline lookup yields CDR1 KGHSH and CDR2 LQKENI. The CDR3 runs to 15 residues. The CDR3 coding sequence is TGTGCCAGCTCGACCGGGACAGGGGACACTAATGGCTACACCTTC. Its translation is CASSTGTGDTNGYTF.

This clone was detected only once. The chain employs TRBV6-5 and TRBJ2-2; D might be TRBD2 (6 bases). The CDR3 has 15 residues. Germline V gene sequence: CDR1 MNHEY, CDR2 SVGAGI. V dropped 2 bases and J dropped 2 bases, with 9 bases sitting between them. The CDR3 DNA reads TGTGCCAGCAGTTACAGGAGGGCCAACACCGGGGAGCTGTTTTTT. The encoded protein is CASSYRRANTGELFF.

The chain joins TRBV7-8 to TRBJ2-1; perhaps TRBD2 as D (6 bases). The V end was cut by 4 bases, the J end by 8 bases, with 24 bases between. CDR3 length equals 17 residues. Germline-derived CDR1 and CDR2 are SGHVS and FQNEAQ. DNA for the CDR3: TGTGCCAGCAGCTCCCTTCATGCGGGGCCGGCCGTATATGAGCAGTTCTTC. Amino acids: CASSSLHAGPAVYEQFF.

The rearrangement uses TRBV21-1 and TRBJ1-5; TRBD1 reflects the table's D call only, with no check against the DNA. TRBV21-1 is an annotated pseudogene. This CDR3 comprises 13 residues. For the CDR3, the DNA is TGTGCCAGCAATACAGGGGGCAATCAGCCCCAGCATTTT. This codes for CASNTGGNQPQHF.

The chain uses TRBV6-2 or TRBV6-3 and TRBJ1-2; possible D gene TRBD1, 6 bases. The V end lost 8 bases, the J end lost 4 bases, and 14 bases lay between the germline ends. This CDR3 is 13 amino acids long. CDR1 and CDR2 (germline): MNHEY, SVGEGT. CDR3 sequence reads: CASRPQGSYGYTF. The CDR3 DNA sequence: TGTGCCAGCCGCCCCCAGGGGTCCTATGGCTACACCTTC.

The chain links TRBV25-1 to TRBJ1-6, with TRBD1 as a possible D gene (5 bases). The CDR3 runs to 14 residues. Trimming pared 5 bases from V and 10 bases from J, leaving 15 bases between. Germline assignment: CDR1 MGHDK and CDR2 SYGVNS. The CDR3: CASSMTDSRSPLHF. The DNA for the CDR3 is TGTGCCAGCAGTATGACCGACAGTCGCTCACCCCTCCACTTT.

In this sample, this clone turned up once. The chain recombines TRBV30 with TRBJ1-2; D is undetermined. Germline V lookup: CDR1 GTSNPN, CDR2 SVGIG (reference sequence). The CDR3 runs to 13 residues. V dropped 0 bases and J dropped 4 bases, with 9 bases sitting between them. The CDR3 spells CAWSVADFYGYTF. CDR3 DNA sequence: TGTGCCTGGAGTGTGGCAGATTTCTATGGCTACACCTTC.

The chain uses TRBV14 and TRBJ1-3, with D tentatively TRBD1 (5 bases). V was pared by 4 bases and J by 5 bases, with 15 bases between. Germline V CDR1 and CDR2: SGHDN, FVKESK. The CDR3 covers 15 residues. The chain's CDR3 is CASSPASGGRNTIYF. The CDR3 coding sequence is TGTGCCAGCAGCCCAGCATCGGGGGGTAGAAACACCATATATTTT.

The chain has TRBV5-1 and TRBJ2-3; 15 bases fit TRBD2. The germline CDR1 and CDR2 sequences are SGHRS and YFSETQ. V shed 4 bases and J 14 bases; nucleotides not matched to a gene: 8. The CDR3 sequence is 14 residues long. The CDR3 DNA reads as TGCGCCAGCAGCCCCCGGACTAGCGGGGGGGAGGGGTATTTT. Its translation is CASSPRTSGGEGYF.

The chain links TRBV18 to TRBJ1-6; no firm D call. Germline-derived CDR1 and CDR2 are KGHSH and LQKENI. This CDR3 region has 13 residues. Deletions cut 8 bases from V and 8 bases from J, with 13 bases between. The CDR3 coding sequence is TGTGCCAGCACAGCCGTAGCGGATTCACCCCTCCACTTT. It is translated as CASTAVADSPLHF.

This sequence joins TRBV9 and TRBJ1-6; D unresolved. V shed 2 bases and J shed 7 bases, with 10 bases lying between them. Germline assignment: CDR1 SGDLS and CDR2 YYNGEE. This CDR3 is 14 amino acids long. The CDR3 DNA follows: TGTGCCAGCAGCGTTCGGGATGGCAATTCACCCCTCCACTTT. Residues: CASSVRDGNSPLHF. The variable domain in full, with the rest retrieved from reference TRBV9 and TRBJ1-6, is DSGVTQTPKHLITATGQRVTLRCSPRSGDLSVYWYQQSLDQGLQFLIQYYNGEERAKGNILERFSAQQFPDLHSELNLSSLELGDSALYFCASSVRDGNSPLHFGNGTRLTVT.

The rearrangement links TRBV11-2 to TRBJ2-3, with 10 bases matching TRBD2. The V segment lost 0 bases and the J segment 5 bases; nucleotides outside the gene matches: 2. In germline, CDR1 is SGHAT, CDR2 FQNNGV. The CDR3 is 15 amino acids. CDR3 DNA: TGTGCCAGCAGCTTAGATGGGACTAGCGAAGATACGCAGTATTTT. Residues: CASSLDGTSEDTQYF.

The V and J genes are TRBV5-1 and TRBJ2-7; 7 bases fit TRBD1. The V and J ends lost 0 bases and 2 bases, in that order; junction bases with no gene match: 8. Per the germline V gene, CDR1 is SGHRS and CDR2 is YFSETQ. The CDR3 is made up of 16 amino acids. CDR3 protein: CASSLGGDSVTYEQYF. CDR3 nucleotides: TGCGCCAGCAGCTTGGGAGGGGACAGCGTAACCTACGAGCAGTACTTC.

V and J are TRBV7-9 and TRBJ2-2; D perhaps matches TRBD1 (5 bases). CDR3 size: 19 residues. V lost 1 base to trimming and J lost 4 bases, with 22 bases between them. Germline assignment: CDR1 SEHNR and CDR2 FQNEAQ (reference sequence). CDR3 in amino acids: CASSLVFYLAGIGTGELFF. The CDR3 nucleotides read TGTGCCAGCAGCTTAGTATTTTACTTGGCAGGGATAGGCACCGGGGAGCTGTTTTTT.

The rearrangement joins TRBV5-1 to TRBJ1-2; TRBD1 matches at 8 bases. Per germline, CDR1 SGHRS and CDR2 YFSETQ. Trimming took 0 bases from V and 4 from J; bases not matched to a gene: 8. The CDR3 loop spans 16 amino acids. CDR3: CASSLGQGAVSYGYTF. CDR3 bases: TGCGCCAGCAGCTTGGGTCAGGGGGCAGTATCCTATGGCTACACCTTC.

The V gene is TRBV5-1, the J gene TRBJ2-2; possibly TRBD1 for D (6 bases). Trimming left V 3 bases short and J 5 bases short, with 11 bases between. The V gene's germline CDR1 is SGHRS and CDR2 YFSETQ. The CDR3 runs to 14 residues. The chain's CDR3 is CASSSDRLTGELFF. In nucleotides, the CDR3 is TGCGCCAGCAGCTCGGACAGACTGACCGGGGAGCTGTTTTTT.

Concerning this clone: At one end, the junction sequence differs from germline, possibly due to a read error. The rearrangement links TRBV27 to TRBJ2-1, with 9 bases identical to TRBD2. This CDR3 contains 17 residues. Germline CDR1 MNHEY, CDR2 SMNVEV (reference sequence). The CDR3 bases are TGTGCCAGCAGTTTTAGGGCGGGGGGGGCGTCATACAATGAGCCCCTCTTC. It translates to CASSFRAGGASYNEPLF.

V gene TRBV30 combines with J gene TRBJ1-2, with 7 bases identical to TRBD1. Germline assignment: CDR1 GTSNPN and CDR2 SVGIG (reference sequence). The V and J ends lost 1 base and 12 bases, in that order; junction bases with no gene match: 5. This CDR3 contains 11 residues. The CDR3 sequence is CAWSGNRGHTF. CDR3 nucleotide sequence: TGTGCCTGGAGTGGAAACAGGGGACACACCTTC.

Only one count was recorded for this clone. The chain recombines TRBV19 with TRBJ1-1; D call uncertain. V was clipped by 4 bases and J by 4 bases, with 13 bases between them. The CDR3 runs to 14 residues. Germline values: CDR1 LNHDA, CDR2 SQIVND (reference sequence). The CDR3 here is CASSTNGGITEAFF. In DNA form, the CDR3 reads TGTGCCAGTAGTACAAACGGAGGTATCACTGAAGCTTTCTTT.

This clone was observed a single time. The gene calls are TRBV19 and TRBJ1-1; tentatively, D is TRBD1 (6 bases). V lost 3 bases to trimming and J lost 4 bases, with 9 bases between them. CDR3 size: 13 residues. Germline CDR1 is LNHDA and CDR2 is SQIVND (reference sequence). The CDR3 bases are TGTGCCAGTAGTATTACCAGGGGCACTGAAGCTTTCTTT. This translates into CASSITRGTEAFF.

The genes are TRBV25-1 and TRBJ1-1, with 9 bases matching TRBD1. Looked up from germline, CDR1 is MGHDK and CDR2 is SYGVNS. Losses at the gene ends were 3 bases for V and 5 bases for J; bases not matched to a gene: 7. The CDR3 covers 15 residues. In DNA form, the CDR3 reads TGTGCCAGCAGTGACCCACGGACAGGGGAAACTGAAGCTTTCTTT. The encoded protein is CASSDPRTGETEAFF.

This clone appeared a few times. The chain is built from TRBV2 and TRBJ1-5; tentatively, D is TRBD1 (6 bases). The CDR3 contains 15 residues. The germline V and J ends were trimmed by 7 bases and 2 bases, with 15 bases remaining between them. Per the germline V gene, CDR1 is SNHLY and CDR2 is FYNNEI. In DNA, the CDR3 is TGTGCCAGCAATAGGGCGAAGGGGGGCAATCAGCCCCAGCATTTT. This codes for CASNRAKGGNQPQHF.

The rearrangement joins TRBV5-4 to TRBJ2-5, with 9 bases matching TRBD2. CDR3 length: 16 residues. V trimming: 4 bases; J trimming: 0 bases; junction bases outside the gene matches: 7. Germline V lookup: CDR1 SGHNT, CDR2 YYREEE (reference sequence). This CDR3 reads CASSRGPSGNQETQYF. The CDR3 DNA is TGTGCCAGCAGCCGCGGCCCTAGCGGGAACCAAGAGACCCAGTACTTC.

This clone appeared once. The junction shows a germline mismatch at one end, possibly a read error. V and J are TRBV9 and TRBJ2-3; TRBD2 matches 14 bases. The CDR3 spans 14 residues. In germline, CDR1 is SGDLS, CDR2 YYNGEE. The CDR3 reads CASSPLTSGGGLGF. CDR3 coding DNA: TGTGCCAGCAGCCCACTGACTAGCGGGGGGGGGCTTGGTTTT.

This chain uses TRBV5-1 with TRBJ2-1; 11 bases fit TRBD1. V trimming: 3 bases; J trimming: 10 bases; junction bases outside the gene matches: 12. Germline CDR1 reads SGHRS; CDR2 reads YFSETQ. This CDR3 spans 16 amino acids. CDR3 coding DNA: TGCGCCAGCAGCTGGGGGACAGGGGGTGCTTTAGGAGAGCAGTTCTTC. As protein: CASSWGTGGALGEQFF.